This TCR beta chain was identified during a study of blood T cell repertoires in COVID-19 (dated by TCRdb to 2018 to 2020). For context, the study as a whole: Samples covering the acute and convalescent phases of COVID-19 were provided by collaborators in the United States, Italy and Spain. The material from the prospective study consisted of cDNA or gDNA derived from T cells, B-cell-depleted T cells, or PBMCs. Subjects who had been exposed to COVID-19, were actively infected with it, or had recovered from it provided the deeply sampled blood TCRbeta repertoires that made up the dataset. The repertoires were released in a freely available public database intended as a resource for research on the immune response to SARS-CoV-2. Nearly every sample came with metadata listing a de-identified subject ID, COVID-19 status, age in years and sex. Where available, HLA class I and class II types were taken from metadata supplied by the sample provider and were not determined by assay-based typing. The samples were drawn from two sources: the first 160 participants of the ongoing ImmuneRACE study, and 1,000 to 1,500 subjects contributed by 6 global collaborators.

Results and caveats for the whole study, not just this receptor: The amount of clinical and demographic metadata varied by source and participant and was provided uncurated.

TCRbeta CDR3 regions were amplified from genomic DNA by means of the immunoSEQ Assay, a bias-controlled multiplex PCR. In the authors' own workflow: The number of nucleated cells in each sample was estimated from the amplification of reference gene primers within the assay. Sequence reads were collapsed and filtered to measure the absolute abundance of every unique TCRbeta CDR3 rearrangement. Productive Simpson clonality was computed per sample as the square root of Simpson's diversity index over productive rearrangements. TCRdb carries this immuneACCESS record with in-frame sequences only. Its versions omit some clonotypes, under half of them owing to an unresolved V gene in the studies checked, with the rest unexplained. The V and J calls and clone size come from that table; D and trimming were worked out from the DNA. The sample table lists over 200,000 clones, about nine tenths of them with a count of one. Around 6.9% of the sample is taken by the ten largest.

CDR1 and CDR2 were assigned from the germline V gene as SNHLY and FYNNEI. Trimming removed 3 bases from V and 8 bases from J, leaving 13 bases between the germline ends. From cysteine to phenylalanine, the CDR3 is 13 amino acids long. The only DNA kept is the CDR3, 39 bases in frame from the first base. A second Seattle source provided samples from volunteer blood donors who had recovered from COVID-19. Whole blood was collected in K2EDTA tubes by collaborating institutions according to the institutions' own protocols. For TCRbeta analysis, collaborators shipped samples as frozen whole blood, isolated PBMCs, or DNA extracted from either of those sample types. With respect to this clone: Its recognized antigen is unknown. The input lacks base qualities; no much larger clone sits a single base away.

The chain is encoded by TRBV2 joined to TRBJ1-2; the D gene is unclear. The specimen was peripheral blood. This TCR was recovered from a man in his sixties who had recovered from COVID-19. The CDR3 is CASSEQVLKGYTF. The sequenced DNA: TGTGCCAGCAGTGAGCAGGTTCTGAAGGGCTACACCTTC.